Detailed here is one T cell receptor beta chain. With a J-beta primer mix and a sample-barcoded 5' primer, a second PCR ran about 6 to 11 cycles. TCRdb re-derived calls from the 5' RACE reads in MiXCR, one entry per CDR3 protein. The sample shows around 1,600,000 distinct CDR3 sequences, less than 45% of them seen only once. This CDR3 has 15 amino acids. Germline values: CDR1 DFQATT, CDR2 SNEGSKA (reference sequence). Trimming pared 0 bases from V and 2 bases from J, leaving 13 bases between. The sample comes from a study of blood T cells in healthy people across ages. V usage is TRBV20-1 and J usage is TRBJ1-2, with a weak D call TRBD1 (5 bases). The TCR sequence derives from a woman between 18 and 30 years old in good health. The material sequenced was blood. CDR3 nucleotides: TGCAGTGCTAGAGATCAGGGACGGCGAAACTATGGCTACACCTTC. It translates to CSARDQGRRNYGYTF.